This T cell receptor (beta chain) was profiled in a study of cytomegalovirus exposure and HLA in healthy donors. Germline loops: CDR1 MNHEY, CDR2 SMNVEV (reference sequence). This CDR3 has 17 residues. V lost 0 bases and J 7 bases, leaving 19 bases between the germline ends. Note on this clone: Antigen unknown.

The study, taken as a whole, reports: With DRB1 most and HLA-C fewest, TCR association rates differed between HLA loci in a later analysis.

The PCR had 60 Vbeta and 13 Jbeta primers. Measured with immunoSEQ multiplex PCR; TCRdb has only the in-frame clones, and not every one. This sample carries tens of thousands of clones, approximately 86% of them seen once, and the ten largest clones take 9.2%. The V gene is TRBV27, the J gene TRBJ1-5, with D perhaps matching TRBD1 (6 bases). The sample taken for sequencing was PBMCs. This clonotype was obtained from a man in his thirties or forties in good health and CMV-seropositive. This CDR3 is CASSLSANRAPRQPQHF. CDR3 coding DNA: TGTGCCAGCAGTTTATCAGCGAACAGGGCACCCCGACAGCCCCAGCATTTT.